This T cell receptor beta chain was retrieved from a study of vaccination and CD4 T cells after COVID-19 (dated 2022 in TCRdb). Regarding the complete study: Convalescent patients had a positive SARS-CoV-2 result on nasal swab PCR, and of these patients, several had mild disease and one had severe disease. The cultures were stimulated with overlapping spike peptide pools from SARS-CoV-2 and from the common cold coronaviruses HCoV-NL63, HCoV-OC43 and HCoV-229E. Post-COVID blood samples were collected from convalescent patients a median of roughly 100 days after diagnosis, with a range of roughly 30 to 161 days. Two doses of either the Pfizer-BioNTech BNT162b2 vaccine (n=8) or the Moderna mRNA-1273 vaccine (n=2) were administered to participants. In control cultures, a CEFX viral epitope pool was used as positive control, an HIV-1 Nef peptide pool was used as negative control, or no peptide was added. Post-vaccine blood samples were collected a median of approximately 72 days after the second vaccine dose, ranging from roughly 12 to 241 days. The convalescent cohort comprised six males and four females, including two Hispanic individuals, seven Caucasians, two Asians and one multiracial person. In ten to eleven COVID-19 convalescent patients and a few infection-naive healthy vaccine recipients, the spike-specific CD4+ TCR repertoire before mRNA vaccination was compared with the repertoire after mRNA vaccination.

Preparation of the library involved PCR. DNA from cultured CD4+ T cells was subjected to TCR sequencing with the Oncomine TCR Beta short-read assay at the Johns Hopkins FTIC core. The QIAamp micro DNA kit was used to extract genomic DNA from the cultured CD4+ T cells. Oncomine TCR Beta libraries from cultured CD4+ T cells were pooled with unique dual indexes and sequenced on an Illumina iSeq 100. The paper's processing steps were these. Non-productive sequences were removed, and CDR3s not starting with C, not ending with F or W, or shorter than 7 amino acids were discarded. The MANAFEST web application identified antigen-specific clonotypes by comparing peptide-stimulated wells against reference wells and other culture wells. For a clone to be called positive, the clone needed an FDR below 0.05, an odds ratio above 5, and a productive frequency above 0.1% in at least two of three replicate wells. A clonotype was classed as cross-reactive if the clonotype showed significant expansion both in SARS-CoV-2 spike wells and in at least one common cold coronavirus spike condition. Similarity between CDR3 sequences was evaluated in R version 3.6.1 using Levenshtein distances (stringdist) and unrooted phylogenetic trees (ape). In-frame beta chains were kept once TCRdb had trimmed the public reads at Q25 with fastp and called clones with MiXCR. Here each entry gathers all rows of one CDR3 protein and keeps the most common genes and DNA. The V and J calls were not made by the authors but by TCRdb's processing. This sample lists 9,000 to 10,000 distinct CDR3 sequences; approximately 71% were detected once. Roughly 10% of the sample is taken by the ten largest.

The CDR3 contains 15 residues, cysteine and phenylalanine counted. This entry keeps only the CDR3 DNA: 45 bases, framed from base 1. CDR1 and CDR2 were assigned from the germline V gene as SQVTM and ANQGSEA. Relative to germline, V is missing 0 bases and J is missing 4 bases, with 7 bases of the junction outside any gene match. Concerning this clonotype: Its antigen target is currently unknown. No much larger clone is present one base from it, and per-base qualities are unavailable.

The study at large found these results: Although the median number of SARS-CoV-2-reactive clonotypes went up from roughly 19 after infection to some 38 after vaccination, the increase was not significant. Of the vaccine-specific clones in convalescent patients, 304 of 307, or nearly all, reacted only to SARS-CoV-2 spike and did not cross-react with common cold coronaviruses. Only a relatively small number of convalescent patients were included in the study, and early timepoints following natural infection were not analyzed. In convalescent patients, a median 86.3% of post-vaccine SARS-CoV-2-reactive clones were detected only after vaccination, suggesting vaccine-specific priming.

Taken with the paper, the label for treatment or condition translates to: approximately nine-day PBMC culture with coronavirus spike peptide pools or control peptides (ViraFEST assay). The ViraFEST assay, used in the study, expanded antigen-specific T cells with peptide pools and then identified the expanded clonotypes through TCR sequencing. The positive SARS-CoV-2 PCR tests of the convalescent patients were dated from March to December 2020, before the Alpha, Beta and Delta variants emerged in the United States. Fewer than 2.5 million PBMCs per well were cultured in IMDM with roughly 5% human AB serum and 8.5 to 10 IU/ml IL-2, plus 10 ug/ml peptide pools. On days 3 and 7, half of the culture medium was replaced with fresh IL-2-containing medium. After around 10 days of culture, CD4+ T cells were isolated by negative selection with the EasySep CD4+ T cell isolation kit. Ficoll-Paque Plus gradient centrifugation was used to isolate PBMCs from whole blood, and the isolated PBMCs were then either used fresh or cryopreserved at -140C. In general, triplicate wells were set up for every culture condition.

This sequence originates from a human donor who had recovered from COVID-19. The chain uses TRBV29-1 and TRBJ1-2; 8 central nucleotides agree with TRBD1. Sequencing was performed on CD4+ T cells from blood, cultured in vitro, taken before SARS-CoV-2 vaccination. The bases are TGCAGCGTTGAAGATCTGGACAGGGCCTTCTATGGCTACACCTTC. This yields the protein CSVEDLDRAFYGYTF.